Reported below is one T cell receptor (beta chain). Germline CDR1 is LNHNV and CDR2 is YYDKDF (reference sequence). The V gene lost 3 bases and the J gene lost 4 bases, with 7 bases spanning the gap. CDR3 size: 13 residues. The record originates from a study of CD8 T cells in Susac syndrome. Study in general: Among the Susac syndrome patients who underwent sequencing, roughly six had clinically active disease, while eight of them were in remission.

Reverse transcription used about 0.45 to 1 ug RNA and random hexamers. TCR beta CDR3 was amplified by immunoSEQ covering 54 Vbeta and 13 Jbeta. TCRdb analysed the immunoSEQ multiplex PCR reads with MiXCR anew, one entry per CDR3 protein. The sample holds approximately 54,000 distinct CDR3 sequences, roughly 94% seen once. This sequence was found in a human donor with Susac syndrome. Sequenced material: CD8+ T cells from PBMCs. J is TRBJ2-1 and V is TRBV15; D gene unclear. The CDR3 DNA reads TGTGCCACCAGCAGGAGTAGATACAATGAGCAGTTCTTC. Its translation is CATSRSRYNEQFF.